The next 25 T cell receptor beta chains were all read from a single sample in a study of T cells in Graves' hyperthyroidism and ophthalmopathy. TCR beta CDR3 region amplification was performed from RNA transcripts. First-round RT-PCR of the TCR CDR3 relied on the HTBI primer set. TCRdb fed the multiplex PCR reads into MiXCR, producing one record per CDR3 protein. The profile shows more than 300,000 distinct CDR3 sequences, approximately 17% of them singletons. Sequencing input: blood. These receptors were obtained from a man between 18 and 35 years old with Graves' ophthalmopathy.

This clonotype showed up many times. CDR3 sequence reads: CASSSGHQETQYF. For the CDR3, the DNA is TGTGCCAGCAGCTCAGGACACCAAGAGACCCAGTACTTC. The V and J genes are TRBV7-8 and TRBJ2-5; D is undetermined. Germline values: CDR1 SGHVS, CDR2 FQNEAQ. The ends were cut back, 4 bases at V and 0 bases at J, with 6 bases in the middle. The CDR3 totals 13 residues.

This chain uses TRBV6-5 with TRBJ1-1; D is unresolved. The V gene lost 0 bases and the J gene lost 1 base, with 9 bases spanning the gap. Germline V gene sequence: CDR1 MNHEY, CDR2 SVGAGI. The CDR3 covers 15 residues. CDR3 loop: CASSYSSRGNTEAFF. CDR3 nucleotides: TGTGCCAGCAGTTACTCGAGCCGGGGGAACACTGAAGCTTTCTTT.

This chain connects TRBV6-2 or TRBV6-3 to TRBJ1-4, with 10 nucleotides matching TRBD1. The V gene end was trimmed by 6 bases and the J gene end by 7 bases; junction bases not matched to a gene: 5. Germline V gene lookup returns CDR1 MNHEY and CDR2 SVGEGT. The length of the CDR3 is 14 residues. CDR3 sequence reads: CASRPGQGSEKLFF. The CDR3 DNA is TGTGCCAGCAGACCGGGACAGGGGAGTGAAAAACTGTTTTTT.

V gene TRBV4-1 combines with J gene TRBJ2-7; TRBD2 is a possible D gene (5 bases). The germline V and J ends were trimmed by 0 bases and 0 bases, with 12 bases remaining between them. Germline V gene sequence: CDR1 MGHRA, CDR2 YSYEKL. This CDR3 has 16 amino acids. As DNA, the CDR3 is TGCGCCAGCAGCCAAGAGCGGGTGAGGAGCTCCTACGAGCAGTACTTC. It specifies CASSQERVRSSYEQYF.

This clonotype has a count of ten or more. The V gene is TRBV5-1, the J gene TRBJ2-7; 7 bases are a match to TRBD1. V gave up 5 bases and J gave up 3 bases; unmatched junction bases: 5. This CDR3 contains 13 residues. The germline V gene has CDR1 SGHRS and CDR2 YFSETQ. The CDR3 reads CASSRDSGYEQYF. The CDR3 DNA reads TGCGCCAGCAGTCGGGACAGCGGCTACGAGCAGTACTTC.

This clonotype was detected a few times. The J gene is TRBJ2-5, the V gene TRBV6-1, with D maybe TRBD2 (7 bases). Germline values: CDR1 MNHNS, CDR2 SASEGT. V was clipped by 7 bases and J by 5 bases, with 14 bases between them. The CDR3 is 13 residues long. The CDR3 region has the DNA TGTGCCAGCACCAAGGGGGGGTGGGAGACCCAGTACTTC. Its translation is CASTKGGWETQYF.

This clonotype was seen at least ten times. The chain has TRBV3-1 and TRBJ1-4; 7 bases are shared with TRBD1. The CDR3 is 15 amino acids. Germline CDR1 is LGHDT and CDR2 is YNNKEL (reference sequence). Trimming removed 6 bases from V and 8 bases from J; junction bases left unmatched: 12. CDR3 protein: CASSQTRQGREKLFF. The CDR3 DNA is TGTGCCAGCAGTCAAACTCGACAGGGTCGGGAAAAACTGTTTTTT.

This clonotype has a count of ten or more. V is TRBV5-5 and J is TRBJ1-5; D remains unclear. Germline loops: CDR1 SGHKS, CDR2 YYEKEE (reference sequence). The CDR3 runs 13 residues. V shed 2 bases and J shed 5 bases, with 8 bases lying between them. CDR3 region: CASSFSGDQPQHF. CDR3 DNA: TGTGCCAGCAGCTTCTCCGGGGATCAGCCCCAGCATTTT.

This clonotype was recorded a few times. V gene TRBV27 combines with J gene TRBJ1-5; D ambiguous. Germline-derived CDR1 and CDR2 are MNHEY and SMNVEV (reference sequence). The CDR3 consists of 13 residues. The V end was cut by 4 bases, the J end by 0 bases, with 4 bases between. CDR3 protein: CASSYLSNQPQHF. Here the CDR3 DNA reads TGTGCCAGCAGTTACCTTAGCAATCAGCCCCAGCATTTT.

Ten or more counts support this clonotype. The chain uses TRBV5-1 and TRBJ2-5; D gene uncertain. Trimming removed 0 bases at V and 1 base at J, with 4 bases between. This CDR3 comprises 13 residues. Germline lookup yields CDR1 SGHRS and CDR2 YFSETQ. The CDR3 nucleotides read TGCGCCAGCAGCTTGGCGTCCCAAGAGACCCAGTACTTC. Translation gives CASSLASQETQYF.

The chain joins TRBV19 to TRBJ2-2; tentative D call: TRBD2 (6 bases). The CDR3 has 16 residues. The germline CDR1 and CDR2 sequences are LNHDA and SQIVND (reference sequence). V dropped 5 bases and J dropped 5 bases, with 18 bases sitting between them. CDR3 region: CASSYTPPGRTGELFF. The DNA for the CDR3 is TGTGCCAGTAGTTATACCCCCCCGGGGAGGACCGGGGAGCTGTTTTTT.

This clonotype was picked up a small number of times. V is TRBV4-1 and J is TRBJ1-6; 9 positions agree with TRBD1. The germline V gene has CDR1 MGHRA and CDR2 YSYEKL. CDR3 length equals 14 residues. V shed 1 base, J shed 15 bases, and the junction held 7 bases outside the gene matches. In nucleotides, the CDR3 is TGCGCCAGCAGCCAAGGCGGGGACAGGGTGTTCCTCCACTTT. As protein: CASSQGGDRVFLHF.

The sample holds many counts of this clonotype. V and J are TRBV27 and TRBJ2-3; D is possibly TRBD1 (6 bases). The length of the CDR3 is 15 residues. The V end was cut by 6 bases, the J end by 2 bases, with 15 bases between. In germline, CDR1 is MNHEY, CDR2 SMNVEV (reference sequence). The CDR3 protein is CASREGRGYTDTQYF. For the CDR3, the DNA is TGTGCCAGCAGGGAAGGCAGGGGTTACACAGATACGCAGTATTTT.

The genes are TRBV7-9 and TRBJ2-7; weak D call: TRBD1 (5 bases). The CDR3 is made up of 16 amino acids. Germline CDR1 and CDR2: SEHNR and FQNEAQ (reference sequence). Trimming took off 1 base at V and 3 bases at J, with 16 bases between the two ends. The DNA for the CDR3 is TGTGCCAGCAGCTTAGAATCGACAGCCGGGCTCTACGAGCAGTACTTC. Translating gives CASSLESTAGLYEQYF.

This clonotype turned up a few times. The gene calls are TRBV11-2 and TRBJ1-1; unclear D gene. The CDR3 loop spans 12 amino acids. The germline gives CDR1 SGHAT, CDR2 FQNNGV. V lost 5 bases and J 10 bases, leaving 14 bases between the germline ends. CDR3 amino acids: CASSQPWSGAFF. The CDR3 DNA reads as TGTGCCAGCAGCCAACCCTGGTCCGGAGCTTTCTTT.

This clonotype was seen more than once but under ten times. The V call is TRBV29-1, the J call TRBJ2-5; D ambiguous. The CDR3 sequence is 12 residues long. V lost 7 bases and J lost 2, with 11 bases in between. The germline gives CDR1 SQVTM, CDR2 ANQGSEA. This CDR3 is CSDSDGQETQYF. The DNA for the CDR3 is TGCAGCGACTCGGACGGGCAAGAGACCCAGTACTTC.

This clonotype was seen ten or more times. The chain joins TRBV2 to TRBJ2-5; D gene ambiguous. The CDR3 consists of 14 residues. CDR1 and CDR2 from the germline V gene are SNHLY and FYNNEI. V was clipped by 3 bases and J by 2 bases, with 10 bases between them. The CDR3 spells CASSDRAVQETQYF. The CDR3 DNA reads as TGTGCCAGCAGTGATAGGGCAGTTCAAGAGACCCAGTACTTC.

This sequence joins TRBV9 and TRBJ1-3, with D perhaps matching TRBD1 (6 bases). V lost 4 bases, J lost 7 bases, and 18 bases lay in between. Germline V gives CDR1 SGDLS, CDR2 YYNGEE. This CDR3 is built from 15 residues. CDR3 sequence (DNA): TGTGCCAGCAGCAGAGGGGGAAATGAGGAGAACACCATATATTTT. As protein: CASSRGGNEENTIYF.

This clonotype is medium-sized within its sample. This sequence joins TRBV2 and TRBJ2-7; the D gene could be TRBD1 or TRBD2 (5 bases each). V was shortened by 6 bases and J by 2 bases, with 11 bases between the two germline ends. CDR3 length equals 13 residues. From germline, CDR1 is SNHLY and CDR2 FYNNEI. The CDR3 loop is CASRGTATYEQYF. DNA for the CDR3: TGTGCCAGCAGGGGGACGGCGACCTACGAGCAGTACTTC.

There are many counts of this clonotype. V gene TRBV18 combines with J gene TRBJ1-5, with a weak D call TRBD1 (5 bases). CDR1 KGHSH and CDR2 LQKENI come from the germline V gene. There are 13 residues in the CDR3. Trimming shortened V by 1 base and J by 8 bases, and 9 bases separated the two germline ends. The CDR3 here is CASSPRGGEPQHF. The CDR3 DNA follows: TGTGCCAGCTCACCACGGGGAGGGGAGCCCCAGCATTTT.

The table lists this clonotype with many counts. V and J are TRBV6-5 and TRBJ2-1; unclear D gene. The CDR3 is 13 residues long. CDR1 and CDR2 (germline): MNHEY, SVGAGI. Trimming took 2 bases from V and 6 from J, leaving 8 bases between them. Written as DNA, the CDR3 is TGTGCCAGCAGTTACAGTAGGGCCAATGAGCAGTTCTTC. Its protein product is CASSYSRANEQFF.

On this clonotype: Given a much more abundant clone one base away, this may be a read error. J is TRBJ2-2 and V is TRBV2; D unclear. CDR3 size: 13 residues. Germline-derived CDR1 and CDR2 are SNHLY and FYNNEI. CDR3 DNA sequence: TGTACCAGCAGTGATGAGTACACCGGGGAGCTGTTTTTT. Its translation is CTSSDEYTGELFF.

The table lists this clonotype with a few counts. The V gene is TRBV10-3, the J gene TRBJ1-2, with D tentatively TRBD1 (5 bases). V was shortened by 1 base and J by 0 bases, with 6 bases between the two germline ends. CDR1 is ENHRY, CDR2 SYGVKD, per germline. CDR3 length equals 14 residues. The CDR3 DNA is TGTGCCATCAGTGAGTTGACAGCTAACTATGGCTACACCTTC. It is translated as CAISELTANYGYTF.

This clonotype showed up just a few times. The chain uses TRBV29-1 and TRBJ1-2, with 7 bases lining up with TRBD1. The junction had 11 bases not matched to a gene; V was cut back by 8 bases and J by 8 bases. The CDR3 is 12 amino acids. Germline CDR1 reads SQVTM; CDR2 reads ANQGSEA. The CDR3 protein is CSTLGTVGGYTF. The CDR3, as DNA: TGCAGCACCTTAGGGACAGTCGGAGGCTACACCTTC.

This clonotype was seen many times. The V gene is TRBV12-3 or TRBV12-4, the J gene TRBJ1-3; D not resolved. The V and J ends lost 3 bases and 0 bases respectively, with 9 bases between them. The CDR3 runs 15 residues. The CDR3 DNA reads as TGTGCCAGCAGTTTGTACCTGACCTCTGGAAACACCATATATTTT. Its protein is CASSLYLTSGNTIYF.